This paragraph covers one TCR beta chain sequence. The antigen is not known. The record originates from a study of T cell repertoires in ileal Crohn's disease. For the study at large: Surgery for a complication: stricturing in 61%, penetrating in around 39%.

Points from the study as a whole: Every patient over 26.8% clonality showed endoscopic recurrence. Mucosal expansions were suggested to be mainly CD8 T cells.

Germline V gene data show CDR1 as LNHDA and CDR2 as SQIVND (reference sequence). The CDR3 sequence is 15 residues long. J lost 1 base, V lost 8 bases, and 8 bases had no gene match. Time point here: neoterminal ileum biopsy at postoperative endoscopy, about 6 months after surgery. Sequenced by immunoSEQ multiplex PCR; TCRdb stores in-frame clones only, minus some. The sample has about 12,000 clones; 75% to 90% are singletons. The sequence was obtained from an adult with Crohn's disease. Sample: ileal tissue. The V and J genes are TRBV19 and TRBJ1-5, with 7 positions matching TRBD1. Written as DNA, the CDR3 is TGTGCCAGTCTCGACAGGGTGAGGAGCAATCAGCCCCAGCATTTT. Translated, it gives CASLDRVRSNQPQHF.